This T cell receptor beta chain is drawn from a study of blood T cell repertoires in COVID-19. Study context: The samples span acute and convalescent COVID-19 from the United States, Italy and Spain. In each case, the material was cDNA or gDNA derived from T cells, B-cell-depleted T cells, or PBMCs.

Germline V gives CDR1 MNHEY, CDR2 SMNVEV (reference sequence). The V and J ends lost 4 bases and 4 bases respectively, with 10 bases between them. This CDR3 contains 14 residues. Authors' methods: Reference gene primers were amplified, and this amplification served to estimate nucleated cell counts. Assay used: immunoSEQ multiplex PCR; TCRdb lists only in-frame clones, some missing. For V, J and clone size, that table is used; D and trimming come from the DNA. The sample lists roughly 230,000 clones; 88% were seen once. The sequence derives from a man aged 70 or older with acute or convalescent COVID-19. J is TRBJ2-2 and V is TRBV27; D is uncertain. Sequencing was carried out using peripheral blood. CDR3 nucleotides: TGTGCCAGCAGTTACGGGTCGAGCACCGGGGAGCTGTTTTTT. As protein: CASSYGSSTGELFF.